This record covers a single T cell receptor (beta chain). Its antigen is as yet unknown. The study enrolled healthy HIV-negative adults without recent acute infections or vaccinations as donors. This CDR3 region has 15 residues. The V gene lost 5 bases and the J gene lost 5 bases, with 18 bases spanning the gap. Germline lookup yields CDR1 MDHEN and CDR2 SYDVKM. The sorted-subset replicate PCRs were given about 210 ng DNA, which is approximately 30,000 T cell genomes. The repertoire was sequenced with immunoSEQ multiplex PCR; TCRdb's copy has only in-frame clones and lacks some. The table lists some 2,500,000 clones, 85% to 95% of them singletons, with about 0.41% in the top ten. These data belong to a study of shared clonotypes between healthy human individuals. Whole-study context: Contributing individuals were a couple of females and a few males aged 18 to 49.

Study results and caveats: Depth of sequencing was expected to influence donor clonotype sharing.

The chain employs TRBV28 and TRBJ1-2; D is perhaps TRBD1 (5 bases). Sample: naive CD4+ T cells from PBMCs. Regarding subset: CD45RA+ positively selected. This clonotype was sampled from a young man in good health. Some clones in this sample may be carry-over from other donors' samples. This CDR3 is CASSQRQSYVYGYTF. In DNA form, the CDR3 reads TGTGCCAGCAGTCAACGACAGAGCTATGTATATGGCTACACCTTC.